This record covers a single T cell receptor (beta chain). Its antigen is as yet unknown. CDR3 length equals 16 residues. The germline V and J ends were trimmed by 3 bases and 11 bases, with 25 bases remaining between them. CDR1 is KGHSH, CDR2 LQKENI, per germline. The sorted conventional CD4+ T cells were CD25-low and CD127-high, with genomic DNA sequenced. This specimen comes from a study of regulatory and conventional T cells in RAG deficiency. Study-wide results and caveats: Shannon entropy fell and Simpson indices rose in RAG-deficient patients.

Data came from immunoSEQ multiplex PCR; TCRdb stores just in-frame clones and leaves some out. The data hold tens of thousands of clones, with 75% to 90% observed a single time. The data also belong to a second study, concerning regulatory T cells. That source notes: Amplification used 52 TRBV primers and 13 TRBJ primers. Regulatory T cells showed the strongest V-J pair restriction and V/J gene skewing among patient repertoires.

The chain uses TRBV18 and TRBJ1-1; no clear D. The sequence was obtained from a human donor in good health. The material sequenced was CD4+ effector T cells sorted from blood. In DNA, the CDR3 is TGTGCCAGCTCACCCCTGCAAGAGTCGACCCTGAATAGGGCTTTCTTT. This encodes CASSPLQESTLNRAFF.